This T cell receptor beta chain comes out of a study of control samples from healthy donors and cancer patients. The assay was immunoSEQ multiplex PCR, and TCRdb's table has in-frame clones only and misses some. The sample data list approximately 190,000 clones. Sequencing was performed on blood. The origin of this receptor is a woman in her twenties or thirties in good health.

The CDR3 DNA reads as TGTGCCAGCAGTTCTCCAAGTCAGACAGATACGCAGTATTTT. It encodes CASSSPSQTDTQYF. This chain connects TRBV6-5 to TRBJ2-3; D is undetermined. This CDR3 spans 14 amino acids. CDR1 MNHEY and CDR2 SVGAGI come from the germline V gene. V was shortened by 4 bases and J by 3 bases, with 11 bases between the two germline ends.